The 8 T cell receptor beta chains reported below all come from one sample, sequenced in a study of blood T cell repertoires in COVID-19 (dated by TCRdb to 2019 to 2021). The library came from the immunoSEQ multiplex PCR assay. Imported from immuneACCESS, the table was reduced by TCRdb to in-frame sequences with V and J called. These copies leave out some clones; in studies compared against another copy, an unresolved V gene accounts for under half, and the cause of the remainder is not known. Counted in this sample were 150,000 or so clones; about 73% of them appeared once. The top ten hold under 2% of the sample. The sample consisted of peripheral blood. The origin of the receptors is an elderly man with acute or convalescent COVID-19.

V and J are TRBV7-9 and TRBJ2-5, with a tentative D call TRBD2 (5 bases). V lost 0 bases to trimming and J lost 5 bases, with 10 bases between them. CDR1 and CDR2 (germline): SEHNR, FQNEAQ (reference sequence). The CDR3 covers 14 residues. The CDR3 sequence is CASSLATRGETQYF. In DNA, the CDR3 is TGTGCCAGCAGCTTAGCGACACGCGGGGAGACCCAGTACTTC.

The V call is TRBV5-6, the J call TRBJ1-2, with D unresolved. The ends were cut back, 4 bases at V and 8 bases at J, with 15 bases in the middle. Germline loops: CDR1 SGHDT, CDR2 YYEEEE. This CDR3 comprises 13 residues. The CDR3 region is CASSLRGGRGYTF. The CDR3 DNA sequence: TGTGCCAGCAGCCTCCGAGGAGGGAGAGGCTACACCTTC.

The chain joins TRBV6-6 to TRBJ1-6; D may be TRBD1 (5 bases). This CDR3 comprises 15 residues. Trimming took 10 bases from V and 0 from J, leaving 13 bases between them. Germline-derived CDR1 and CDR2 are MNHNY and SVGAGI (reference sequence). CDR3: CATIDGGSYNSPLHF. As DNA, the CDR3 is TGTGCCACCATTGACGGGGGCTCCTATAATTCACCCCTCCACTTT.

This rearrangement joins TRBV2 to TRBJ2-1, with D possibly being TRBD2 (7 bases). V lost 9 bases, J lost 3 bases, and 12 bases lay in between. From germline, CDR1 is SNHLY and CDR2 FYNNEI. This CDR3 is 13 amino acids long. CDR3 region: CARGGDNYNEQFF. The CDR3 nucleotides are TGTGCCAGAGGGGGGGACAACTACAATGAGCAGTTCTTC.

The chain joins TRBV6-5 to TRBJ1-2; 7 positions match TRBD1. Trimming at V came to 7 bases and at J to 8 bases, leaving 7 bases not matched to a gene. CDR1 is MNHEY and CDR2 is SVGAGI in the germline V gene. The CDR3 is made up of 12 amino acids. CDR3 region: CASKVLGGGYTF. The CDR3 nucleotides read TGTGCCAGCAAGGTTTTAGGGGGCGGCTACACCTTC.

The chain joins TRBV3-1 (or the pseudogene TRBV3-2) to TRBJ1-1; D is ambiguous. Between the trimmed V and J ends, which lost 0 bases and 4 bases, there was a span of 12 bases. This CDR3 has 15 residues. The germline V gene encodes CDR1 LGHDT and CDR2 YNNKEL (reference sequence). In nucleotides, the CDR3 is TGTGCCAGCAGCCAAGATTCCGCAGGCCGCACTGAAGCTTTCTTT. Protein sequence: CASSQDSAGRTEAFF.

The genes are TRBV3-1 (or the pseudogene TRBV3-2) and TRBJ2-7; 11 nucleotides match TRBD2. V lost 4 bases to trimming and J lost 2 bases; unmatched junction nucleotides: 16. The CDR3 sequence is 19 residues long. The germline V gene has CDR1 LGHDT and CDR2 YNNKEL (reference sequence). The CDR3 DNA reads TGTGCCAGCAGCCGAAACCAGGCTAGCGGGGGGCCAAGGCCCTACGAGCAGTACTTC. This translates into CASSRNQASGGPRPYEQYF.

The chain uses TRBV5-1 and TRBJ1-6, with 10 nucleotides matching TRBD1. This CDR3 contains 15 residues. The V gene end was trimmed by 4 bases and the J gene end by 7 bases; junction bases not matched to a gene: 5. CDR1 and CDR2 from the germline V gene are SGHRS and YFSETQ. CDR3: CASSPRDRGNSPLHF. In DNA, the CDR3 is TGCGCCAGCAGCCCCCGGGACAGGGGAAATTCACCCCTCCACTTT.